A selection of T cell receptor beta chains follows, all from one sample in a study of cytomegalovirus exposure and HLA in healthy donors. Clones were read by immunoSEQ multiplex PCR, and TCRdb kept only the in-frame ones, dropping some. This sample carries some 170,000 clones, around 88% of them seen once, and the ten largest clones take 2% to 2.5%. The sequencing sample was made of PBMCs. The source is a woman aged 18-29 years in good health and CMV-seronegative. The CDR3 runs from the conserved cysteine through the conserved F or W. A D gene is named only where the DNA matches it firmly. Size is omitted from some rows. Given values are once, few, many or a class for expanded clones.

TRBV5-6	TRBD1	TRBJ1-5	NA	TGTGCCAGCAGCGTGACAGGGGGCAATCAGCCCCAGCATTTT	CASSVTGGNQPQHF
TRBV30	NA	TRBJ1-2	once	TGTGCCTGGAGTGTTGCCGCCCGAGGAGGCTACACCTTC	CAWSVAARGGYTF
TRBV5-4	TRBD1	TRBJ1-4	NA	TGTGCCAGCATGACTAAGGGGGCTGCTAATGAAAAACTGTTTTTT	CASMTKGAANEKLFF
TRBV10-2	NA	TRBJ1-5	NA	TGCGCCAGCAGTGCGTCGGGAGGGCGGACCCAGCATTTT	CASSASGGRTQHF
TRBV6-1	NA	TRBJ1-1	NA	TGTGCCAGCAGTGAACAGGTAGTGGCTTTCTTT	CASSEQVVAFF
TRBV6-5	NA	TRBJ2-1	NA	TGTGCCAGCAGCTATGACAGCTACAATGAGCAGTTCTTC	CASSYDSYNEQFF
TRBV2	TRBD2	TRBJ2-3	NA	TGTGCCAGCAGTGAGAGACTAGCGGGACCCACAGATACGCAGTATTTT	CASSERLAGPTDTQYF
TRBV19	NA	TRBJ2-7	NA	TGTGCCAGTAGTATCGCTTTTAGGGGCTACGAGCAGTACTTC	CASSIAFRGYEQYF
TRBV10-1	NA	TRBJ1-1	NA	TGCGCCAGCAGTCCGGGGAGAAACGCTGAAGCTTTCTTT	CASSPGRNAEAFF
TRBV18	NA	TRBJ1-1	NA	TGTGCCAGCTCACCCCGGGACTCCCGAGACACTGAAGCTTTCTTT	CASSPRDSRDTEAFF
TRBV25-1	TRBD1	TRBJ2-3	NA	TGTGCCAGCATGGAACACGGGACAGGGAGATCAGATACGCAGTATTTT	CASMEHGTGRSDTQYF